These 8 T cell receptor beta chains originate from one sample sequenced in a study of CD8+ T cells in alopecia areata (dated by TCRdb to between 2018 and 2020). Libraries came from the immunoSEQ multiplex PCR assay. To provide template for TCR sequencing, every sample had RNA extracted and reverse transcribed into cDNA. Drawn from immuneACCESS, this table holds only the in-frame rearrangements with V and J called that TCRdb kept. Clones are partly lost; checked studies trace under half to an unresolved V gene and leave the rest unexplained. This sample lists 130,000 to 150,000 clones; roughly 58% were detected once. The ten largest clones capture 36% of the sample. Sequencing was carried out using CD8+ T cells sorted from blood. These receptors originate from a human donor in good health.

The rearrangement joins TRBV13 to TRBJ2-2; D gene ambiguous. The CDR3 is 14 residues long. Germline V lookup: CDR1 PRHDT, CDR2 FYEKMQ (reference sequence). Trimming removed 5 bases from V and 5 bases from J, with 12 bases in between. CDR3 protein: CASSLRMSTGELFF. The CDR3 nucleotides are TGTGCCAGCAGCCTCCGGATGAGTACCGGGGAGCTGTTTTTT.

The chain employs TRBV27 and TRBJ2-5, with D perhaps matching TRBD1 or TRBD2 (5 bases each). The CDR3 consists of 15 residues. CDR1 is MNHEY and CDR2 is SMNVEV in the germline V gene (reference sequence). V shed 5 bases and J shed 4 bases, with 17 bases lying between them. For the CDR3, the DNA is TGTGCCAGCAGTATGCTCCGGGACCACCTAGAGACCCAGTACTTC. It specifies CASSMLRDHLETQYF.

V is TRBV25-1 and J is TRBJ2-2, with 12 positions matching TRBD2. Germline-derived CDR1 and CDR2 are MGHDK and SYGVNS. This CDR3 is 17 amino acids long. The V and J ends lost 3 bases and 3 bases, in that order; junction bases with no gene match: 5. The CDR3 DNA sequence: TGTGCCAGCAGTGACGGACTAGCGGGATCGTACACCGGGGAGCTGTTTTTT. Amino acid sequence: CASSDGLAGSYTGELFF.

The gene calls are TRBV29-1 and TRBJ2-7; TRBD2 aligns across 9 bases. This CDR3 comprises 14 residues. V lost 4 bases to trimming and J lost 3 bases; unmatched junction nucleotides: 7. Per germline, CDR1 SQVTM and CDR2 ANQGSEA. The CDR3 bases are TGCAGCGTTGTTAAGTCTAGCGGGATCTACGAGCAGTACTTC. It translates to CSVVKSSGIYEQYF.

The V and J genes are TRBV27 and TRBJ2-7; the D gene could be TRBD1 or TRBD2 (6 bases each). Germline values: CDR1 MNHEY, CDR2 SMNVEV (reference sequence). V was trimmed by 8 bases and J by 0 bases, leaving 14 bases between them. The CDR3 extends over 14 amino acids. CDR3 nucleotide sequence: TGTGCCAGCCTCCCGGGGGCAGCCTCCTACGAGCAGTACTTC. This translates into CASLPGAASYEQYF.

CDR3 loop: CASSLGRSTYEQYF. CDR3 DNA: TGTGCCAGCAGCTTAGGACGGAGTACCTACGAGCAGTACTTC. The rearrangement links TRBV13 to TRBJ2-7, with D hard to call. Germline V gives CDR1 PRHDT, CDR2 FYEKMQ (reference sequence). Trimming took off 0 bases at V and 2 bases at J, with 8 bases between the two ends. This CDR3 is built from 14 residues.

This clone came up a few times. The rearrangement joins TRBV23-1 to TRBJ2-5; 7 bases are shared with TRBD1. TRBV23-1 is labeled an ORF, and its function is uncertain. J lost 4 bases, V lost 6 bases, and 8 bases had no gene match. The CDR3 spans 14 residues. CDR3 bases: TGCGCCAGCAGACGACCGACAGGGTCAGAGACCCAGTACTTC. Its protein product is CASRRPTGSETQYF.

This clone was recorded a few times. V and J are TRBV7-9 and TRBJ2-6; perhaps TRBD1 as D (5 bases). V shed 7 bases and J shed 0 bases, with 13 bases lying between them. Germline V gives CDR1 SEHNR, CDR2 FQNEAQ (reference sequence). The CDR3 consists of 16 residues. The CDR3 DNA sequence: TGTGCCAGCATCTCACAGGCCAGCTCTGGGGCCAACGTCCTGACTTTC. Its translation is CASISQASSGANVLTF.